This TCR beta chain was profiled in a study of somatic reversion in DOCK8 deficiency (dated by TCRdb to 2020 to 2021). Concerning the study at large: T cell receptor beta repertoires were compared among DOCK8-deficient patients, DOCK8-revertant patients and healthy volunteers. The study investigated how somatic reversion of pathogenic DOCK8 variants alters lymphocyte differentiation and function in DOCK8 deficiency. The DOCK8-deficient patients included in the study had already been reported in previous work. The paper's findings and limits, for the study overall: The methods did not specify, sample by sample, whether the source material for each sample was whole blood or PBMCs.

The library was built by means of multiplex PCR. TRB libraries were generated by one-step amplicon PCR from approximately 0.095 ug genomic DNA using EuroClonality-NGS primers. Sequencing of the TRB amplicons was done on Illumina MiSeq instruments using 2 x 250 bp version 2 chemistry. Processing in the source paper ran as follows. IMGT/HighV-QUEST was the tool used for both primary TRB sequence analysis and V(D)J annotation. Repertoire diversity and composition were evaluated with VDJtools after removing nonfunctional clones and downsampling for comparisons between samples. The public sequencing data were trimmed at Q25 with fastp and processed into clonotypes with MiXCR by TCRdb, which kept only in-frame beta chains. Identical CDR3 proteins give one entry, which carries the most common genes and DNA. TCRdb's processing, not the authors' own work, is the source of the V and J calls. The sample yields several thousand distinct CDR3 sequences; around 25% were counted once. The ten largest clones take up less than 9.5% of the sample.

The healthy control blood was obtained from volunteer donors, who were supplied by blood services in Australia and France. Genomic DNA for TCR repertoire analysis was isolated either from whole blood samples or from PBMCs. V is reduced by 0 bases and J by 10 bases, leaving a spacing of 9 bases between them. The CDR3 has 11 amino acids, counting the end cysteine and phenylalanine. CDR3 DNA only is kept here, 33 bases in frame from base 1. CDR1 and CDR2 (DFQATT, SNEGSKA) derive from the germline V gene (reference sequence). Worth noting for this clonotype: The clone's antigen remains unknown. Base qualities are not at hand, and no much larger clone is one base apart.

The TCR originated in a human donor in good health. The chain couples TRBV20-1 to TRBJ1-1; the D gene is not confidently resolved. The material sequenced was peripheral blood. The CDR3 amino acid sequence is: CSAREGGRAFF. The DNA reads as follows: TGCAGTGCTAGAGAGGGAGGGAGAGCTTTCTTT.